The 27 T cell receptor beta chains listed next were all sequenced from one sample in a study of blood T cell repertoires in COVID-19. TCRdb keeps only in-frame clones here, not all; method: immunoSEQ multiplex PCR. The repertoire holds about 210,000 clones, with around 82% as singletons. The sample comprised PBMCs or T cells enriched from blood (not recorded which). Receptors originate from a man aged 30 to 39 with acute COVID-19.

This clone occurred once. The genes are TRBV6-6 and TRBJ2-7; 9 positions match TRBD1. Germline lookup yields CDR1 MNHNY and CDR2 SVGAGI (reference sequence). V gave up 6 bases and J gave up 4 bases; unmatched junction bases: 10. The length of the CDR3 is 15 residues. Written as DNA, the CDR3 is TGTGCCAGCAGACCAAATCGGGACAGGGAGTACGAGCAGTACTTC. Translation gives CASRPNRDREYEQYF.

V gene TRBV29-1 combines with J gene TRBJ1-2, with TRBD1 identical over 9 bases. This CDR3 has 12 residues. The V and J ends lost 5 bases and 5 bases, in that order; junction bases with no gene match: 3. The V gene's germline CDR1 is SQVTM and CDR2 ANQGSEA. CDR3 coding DNA: TGCAGCGTTTGGGACAGGGCTTATGGCTACACCTTC. It is translated as CSVWDRAYGYTF.

The chain is built from TRBV2 and TRBJ2-2; D might be TRBD1 (5 bases). Germline V CDR1 and CDR2: SNHLY, FYNNEI. The V end was cut by 3 bases, the J end by 4 bases, with 12 bases between. This CDR3 comprises 15 residues. This CDR3 is CASSEYRRITGELFF. Written as DNA, the CDR3 is TGTGCCAGCAGTGAGTACAGGAGAATCACCGGGGAGCTGTTTTTT.

This chain joins TRBV3-1 (or the pseudogene TRBV3-2) and TRBJ1-1; 11 bases are a match to TRBD1. The CDR3 sequence is 15 residues long. With 6 bases clipped from V and 0 bases from J, the junction kept 3 bases outside the gene matches. Germline V lookup: CDR1 LGHDT, CDR2 YNNKEL (reference sequence). The CDR3 sequence: CASRGQGAMNTEAFF. In DNA, the CDR3 is TGTGCCAGCAGAGGACAGGGGGCTATGAACACTGAAGCTTTCTTT.

This clone has only a few counts. The chain carries TRBV15 and TRBJ1-2; TRBD1 might be the D (6 bases). Per the germline V gene, CDR1 is LNHNV and CDR2 is YYDKDF (reference sequence). Trimming left V 3 bases short and J 8 bases short, with 25 bases between. The CDR3 is 17 residues long. In nucleotides, the CDR3 is TGTGCCACCAGCAGCCCACAGCGAGGACAGCATCCGGGGGGCTACACCTTC. Translating gives CATSSPQRGQHPGGYTF.

The sample holds one count of this clone. This chain joins TRBV11-2 and TRBJ2-7, with D perhaps matching TRBD1 (6 bases). V shed 5 bases and J shed 3 bases, with 23 bases lying between them. The CDR3 has 17 amino acids. Germline V CDR1 and CDR2: SGHAT, FQNNGV. The CDR3 bases are TGTGCCAGCAGCCAAGGGATAGGCCTGGGGGCAGGCTACGAGCAGTACTTC. This encodes CASSQGIGLGAGYEQYF.

This chain uses TRBV3-1 (or the pseudogene TRBV3-2) with TRBJ1-2; 9 bases fit TRBD1. There are 15 residues in the CDR3. V shed 1 base and J 1 base; nucleotides not matched to a gene: 1. CDR1 and CDR2 from the germline V gene are LGHDT and YNNKEL (reference sequence). The chain's CDR3 is CASSQGTGVNYGYTF. The CDR3 DNA is TGTGCCAGCAGCCAAGGGACAGGGGTTAACTATGGCTACACCTTC.

V gene TRBV10-2 combines with J gene TRBJ1-1; tentative D call: TRBD1 (5 bases). The CDR3 loop spans 15 amino acids. In germline, CDR1 is WSHSY, CDR2 SAAADI. Trimming cost V 6 bases and J 4 bases, with 18 bases left between them. The CDR3 coding sequence is TGCGCCAGCAGACGGGACTCCGGGTACGGCACTGAAGCTTTCTTT. Translation: CASRRDSGYGTEAFF.

A note on this clone: The identical CDR3 is also encoded by other nucleotide sequences in the sample. The chain carries TRBV9 and TRBJ1-1, with 8 bases aligning to TRBD1. In germline, CDR1 is SGDLS, CDR2 YYNGEE. The CDR3 extends over 13 amino acids. V shed 3 bases, J shed 4 bases, and the junction held 2 bases outside the gene matches. CDR3 residues: CASSAGQGTEAFF. The CDR3 coding sequence is TGTGCCAGCAGCGCTGGACAGGGCACTGAAGCTTTCTTT.

In DNA form, the CDR3 reads TGCGCCAGCAGCTCGTTATCTACCGGGGAGCTGTTTTTT. Residues: CASSSLSTGELFF. V and J are TRBV5-1 and TRBJ2-2; D unclear. The V end lost 3 bases, the J end lost 5 bases, and 8 bases lay between the germline ends. Germline V CDR1 and CDR2: SGHRS, YFSETQ. This CDR3 is built from 13 residues.

The chain links TRBV9 to TRBJ1-2; no reliable D call. Germline values: CDR1 SGDLS, CDR2 YYNGEE. This CDR3 is built from 11 residues. Trimming shortened V by 3 bases and J by 6 bases, and 6 bases separated the two germline ends. CDR3 coding DNA: TGTGCCAGCAGCGCACGAGATGGCTACACCTTC. It is translated as CASSARDGYTF. Full variable domain (missing parts from reference TRBV9 and TRBJ1-2): DSGVTQTPKHLITATGQRVTLRCSPRSGDLSVYWYQQSLDQGLQFLIQYYNGEERAKGNILERFSAQQFPDLHSELNLSSLELGDSALYFCASSARDGYTFGSGTRLTVV.

This chain joins TRBV18 and TRBJ1-2, with D possibly matching TRBD1 (5 bases). The CDR3 extends over 13 amino acids. The germline V gene encodes CDR1 KGHSH and CDR2 LQKENI. The V and J ends lost 6 bases and 2 bases respectively, with 10 bases between them. The CDR3, as DNA: TGTGCCAGCTCGCGGGGGGTGAACTATGGCTACACCTTC. Amino acid sequence: CASSRGVNYGYTF.

This chain's CDR3 is CASTQDSITGELFF. The CDR3 nucleotides are TGTGCCAGCACCCAGGACAGTATCACCGGGGAGCTGTTTTTT. The V gene is TRBV28, the J gene TRBJ2-2; possible D gene TRBD1, 6 bases. Germline V CDR1 and CDR2: MDHEN, SYDVKM. The CDR3 is 14 amino acids. Trimming removed 7 bases from V and 4 bases from J, with 13 bases in between.

The V gene is TRBV6-5, the J gene TRBJ1-2, with 8 bases identical to TRBD1. After removal of 0 bases from V and 0 bases from J, the junction contained 3 bases not matched to a gene. The V gene's germline CDR1 is MNHEY and CDR2 SVGAGI. The CDR3 has 16 residues. As DNA, the CDR3 is TGTGCCAGCAGTTACTCCTGGACAGGGCCTAACTATGGCTACACCTTC. Its protein product is CASSYSWTGPNYGYTF.

This rearrangement joins TRBV10-2 to TRBJ2-7, with D possibly matching TRBD1 (5 bases). This CDR3 comprises 16 residues. CDR1 and CDR2 (germline): WSHSY, SAAADI. V was shortened by 0 bases and J by 1 base, with 13 bases between the two germline ends. The CDR3 nucleotides are TGCGCCAGCAGTGAGTCGATCAGGGTAGTGTCCTACGAGCAGTACTTC. It codes for CASSESIRVVSYEQYF.

The table lists this clone with a few counts. The V gene is TRBV11-2, the J gene TRBJ2-1, with D tentatively TRBD2 (5 bases). CDR3 length equals 14 residues. Trimming took off 5 bases at V and 1 base at J, with 9 bases between the two ends. Germline CDR1 and CDR2: SGHAT and FQNNGV. Here the CDR3 reads CASSLGGSYNEQFF. The CDR3 region has the DNA TGTGCCAGCAGCCTGGGCGGGTCCTACAATGAGCAGTTCTTC.

Worth noting for this clone: Additional DNA sequences in this sample encode the identical CDR3. The V gene is TRBV19, the J gene TRBJ1-2, with 10 bases fitting TRBD1. The CDR3 contains 13 residues. With 6 bases clipped from V and 7 bases from J, the junction kept 5 bases outside the gene matches. The germline V gene has CDR1 LNHDA and CDR2 SQIVND (reference sequence). The DNA for the CDR3 is TGTGCCAGTAGCGACAGGGGGCGGCGTGGCTACACCTTC. Its protein is CASSDRGRRGYTF.

CDR3 sequence reads: CASSYPKTGGLAKNIQYF. The CDR3 DNA is TGTGCCAGCAGTTACCCGAAGACAGGGGGTTTAGCCAAAAACATTCAGTACTTC. The chain carries TRBV6-2 or TRBV6-3 and TRBJ2-4; 9 bases fit TRBD1. The CDR3 length is 18 residues. V dropped 2 bases and J dropped 0; count of bases not matched to a gene: 8. Germline values: CDR1 MNHEY, CDR2 SVGEGT.

This chain links TRBV4-1 with TRBJ1-2; perhaps TRBD1 as D (5 bases). Looked up from germline, CDR1 is MGHRA and CDR2 is YSYEKL. There are 12 residues in the CDR3. V lost 1 base to trimming and J lost 6 bases, with 6 bases between them. CDR3 DNA sequence: TGCGCCAGCAGCCAAGGGGGGGATGGCTACACCTTC. It is translated as CASSQGGDGYTF.

In its sample, this clone was seen a few times. J is TRBJ1-5 and V is TRBV4-1; 9 bases map to TRBD1. Germline V gives CDR1 MGHRA, CDR2 YSYEKL. Trimming cost V 1 base and J 3 bases; bases outside gene matches: 7. The CDR3 is 17 residues long. The CDR3 sequence: CASSQATGTGNNQPQHF. The CDR3, as DNA: TGCGCCAGCAGCCAAGCCACCGGGACAGGGAACAATCAGCCCCAGCATTTT.

This chain connects TRBV15 to TRBJ1-5; 9 positions match TRBD1. Trimming cost V 5 bases and J 5 bases; bases outside gene matches: 16. Per germline, CDR1 LNHNV and CDR2 YYDKDF (reference sequence). The length of the CDR3 is 18 residues. In DNA, the CDR3 is TGTGCCACCAGCGGCCGGGACAGGGTGGTGTCCGCCTATCAGCCCCAGCATTTT. The encoded protein is CATSGRDRVVSAYQPQHF.

V usage is TRBV11-2 and J usage is TRBJ2-7, with a possible D match to TRBD2 (5 bases). With 2 bases removed from V and 0 bases from J, the gap between germline ends came to 8 bases. The CDR3 covers 14 residues. CDR1 and CDR2 from the germline V gene are SGHAT and FQNNGV. The chain's CDR3 is CASSLTGNSYEQYF. For the CDR3, the DNA is TGTGCCAGCAGCTTAACGGGGAACTCCTACGAGCAGTACTTC.

This chain uses TRBV13 with TRBJ2-3; TRBD2 agrees at 9 bases. V shed 1 base, J shed 5 bases, and the junction held 10 bases outside the gene matches. CDR1 and CDR2 from the germline V gene are PRHDT and FYEKMQ (reference sequence). The length of the CDR3 is 17 residues. CDR3 sequence reads: CASSLAKGGGALDTQYF. The CDR3 nucleotides are TGTGCCAGCAGCTTAGCCAAGGGCGGGGGGGCCTTAGATACGCAGTATTTT. Full variable domain (missing parts from reference TRBV13 and TRBJ2-3): AAGVIQSPRHLIKEKRETATLKCYPIPRHDTVYWYQQGPGQDPQFLISFYEKMQSDKGSIPDRFSAQQFSDYHSELNMSSLELGDSALYFCASSLAKGGGALDTQYFGPGTRLTVL.

The chain combines TRBV19 with TRBJ1-6; 7 nucleotides align to TRBD1. After removal of 2 bases from V and 7 bases from J, the junction contained 8 bases not matched to a gene. The CDR3 has 16 residues. Looked up from germline, CDR1 is LNHDA and CDR2 is SQIVND (reference sequence). As DNA, the CDR3 is TGTGCCAGTAGTATACGGGACAGCCATGGGAATTCACCCCTCCACTTT. It translates to CASSIRDSHGNSPLHF.

CDR3 in amino acids: CASSLASQGLYEQYF. For the CDR3, the DNA is TGTGCCAGCAGTTTAGCCAGCCAGGGGCTCTACGAGCAGTACTTC. The rearrangement uses TRBV6-2 or TRBV6-3 and TRBJ2-7, with a tentative D call TRBD1 (6 bases). CDR3 size: 15 residues. Trimming left V 4 bases short and J 3 bases short, with 16 bases between. Germline CDR1 MNHEY, CDR2 SVGEGT.

The rearrangement joins TRBV18 to TRBJ1-1; D unresolved. This CDR3 spans 13 amino acids. The V end lost 6 bases, the J end lost 4 bases, and 12 bases lay between the germline ends. Looked up from germline, CDR1 is KGHSH and CDR2 is LQKENI. CDR3 nucleotide sequence: TGTGCCAGCTCCGCTTCCTTCGGCACTGAAGCTTTCTTT. As protein: CASSASFGTEAFF. The full variable domain, in which reference TRBV18 and TRBJ1-1 provide the parts outside the CDR3, is NAGVMQNPRHLVRRRGQEARLRCSPMKGHSHVYWYRQLPEEGLKFMVYLQKENIIDESGMPKERFSAEFPKEGPSILRIQQVVRGDSAAYFCASSASFGTEAFFGQGTRLTVV.

This chain's CDR3 is CASSSQLLDRSNQPQHF. In DNA form, the CDR3 reads TGTGCCAGCAGTTCACAACTCTTGGACAGGAGCAATCAGCCCCAGCATTTT. V gene TRBV27 combines with J gene TRBJ1-5; TRBD1 matches at 7 bases. Germline assignment: CDR1 MNHEY and CDR2 SMNVEV (reference sequence). The CDR3 is 17 residues long. Losses at the gene ends were 4 bases for V and 1 base for J; bases not matched to a gene: 10.